Reported below is one TCR beta chain. Study processing details: Estimates of nucleated cell counts were drawn from the amplification of reference gene primers. Sequencing was performed with immunoSEQ multiplex PCR; in TCRdb, only in-frame clones are kept and a portion is missing. That table supplies the V and J calls and clone size; D and trimming were determined from the DNA. The repertoire holds under 200,000 clones, with about four fifths as singletons. This sample was taken from a study of blood T cell repertoires in COVID-19. Whole-study context: Both acute and convalescent COVID-19 samples were obtained from the United States, Italy and Spain. Sample material is recorded as cDNA or gDNA derived from T cells, B-cell-depleted T cells, or PBMCs.

Germline V CDR1 and CDR2: PRHDT, FYEKMQ (reference sequence). Trimming left V 2 bases short and J 2 bases short, with 13 bases between. The CDR3 spans 16 residues. The receptor's source is a man aged 65 to 79 with active or convalescent COVID-19. The sequenced sample was peripheral blood. This chain connects TRBV13 to TRBJ1-3, with D maybe TRBD1 (5 bases). As DNA, the CDR3 is TGTGCCAGCAGCTTACCAGGGATCTCTGCTGGAAACACCATATATTTT. This codes for CASSLPGISAGNTIYF.